These 32 T cell receptor beta chains originate from one sample sequenced in a study of control samples from healthy donors and cancer patients. Using immunoSEQ multiplex PCR, the repertoire was profiled, and TCRdb retains in-frame clones only, with some absent. This table holds some 140,000 clones, over 85% found once. Input material: blood. The receptors were sampled from a man younger than 40 in good health.

The gene calls are TRBV7-3 and TRBJ2-7; no clear D gene. Trimming left V 3 bases short and J 2 bases short, with 17 bases between. This CDR3 is 16 amino acids long. Germline CDR1 reads SGHTA; CDR2 reads FQGTGA. The CDR3 spells CASSFIGIQGPYEQYF. As DNA, the CDR3 is TGTGCCAGCAGCTTCATCGGAATTCAAGGACCCTACGAGCAGTACTTC.

This chain uses TRBV2 with TRBJ2-7; no firm D call. The CDR3 has 14 amino acids. With 1 base removed from V and 0 bases from J, the gap between germline ends came to 7 bases. Germline values: CDR1 SNHLY, CDR2 FYNNEI. The CDR3 nucleotides read TGTGCCAGCAGTGAAGGTCCCGGCTCCTACGAGCAGTACTTC. It encodes CASSEGPGSYEQYF. Filled out from reference TRBV2 and TRBJ2-7, the complete variable domain reads EPEVTQTPSHQVTQMGQEVILRCVPISNHLYFYWYRQILGQKVEFLVSFYNNEISEKSEIFDDQFSVERPDGSNFTLKIRSTKLEDSAMYFCASSEGPGSYEQYFGPGTRLTVT.

The rearrangement uses TRBV15 and TRBJ1-2; 7 bases align to TRBD1. The V segment lost 0 bases and the J segment 7 bases; nucleotides outside the gene matches: 8. The CDR3 has 15 amino acids. The germline V gene encodes CDR1 LNHNV and CDR2 YYDKDF (reference sequence). The CDR3 DNA reads TGTGCCACCAGCAGAGATTATGTCCAGGGGGGTGGCTACACCTTC. Protein product: CATSRDYVQGGGYTF.

The J gene is TRBJ1-6, the V gene TRBV30; D gene ambiguous. This CDR3 spans 15 amino acids. CDR1 is GTSNPN and CDR2 is SVGIG in the germline V gene (reference sequence). Trimming shortened V by 0 bases and J by 2 bases, and 8 bases separated the two germline ends. CDR3 sequence reads: CAWSVPGPYNSPLHF. In DNA, the CDR3 is TGTGCCTGGAGTGTCCCAGGTCCCTATAATTCACCCCTCCACTTT.

The chain employs TRBV6-5 and TRBJ2-3; D not certain. This CDR3 region has 14 residues. Trimming cost V 4 bases and J 0 bases, with 8 bases left between them. CDR1 is MNHEY, CDR2 SVGAGI, per germline. The CDR3 DNA reads as TGTGCCAGCAGTTCTCAACCGAGCACAGATACGCAGTATTTT. It codes for CASSSQPSTDTQYF.

This sequence joins TRBV18 and TRBJ1-2, with TRBD1 matching 7 bases. With 3 bases clipped from V and 2 bases from J, the junction kept 9 bases outside the gene matches. CDR1 and CDR2 from the germline V gene are KGHSH and LQKENI. CDR3 size: 16 residues. DNA for the CDR3: TGTGCCAGCTCACCCTTCCCGGGACAGTTCAACTATGGCTACACCTTC. This translates into CASSPFPGQFNYGYTF.

In this sample, this clone turned up a few times. The rearrangement links TRBV3-1 (or the pseudogene TRBV3-2) to TRBJ2-7; D might be TRBD1 or TRBD2, each matching 5 bases. In germline, CDR1 is LGHDT, CDR2 YNNKEL (reference sequence). The CDR3 totals 15 residues. Trimming removed 1 base at V and 0 bases at J, with 10 bases between. CDR3 residues: CASSQVWDGSYEQYF. The CDR3 DNA reads TGTGCCAGCAGCCAAGTCTGGGACGGCTCCTACGAGCAGTACTTC.

Worth noting for this clone: One end of the junction varies from germline; a read error may be responsible. The rearrangement joins TRBV7-7 to TRBJ2-2; tentatively, D is TRBD2 (5 bases). The germline V gene encodes CDR1 SSHAT and CDR2 FNYEAQ (reference sequence). The CDR3 has 18 amino acids. The CDR3 DNA reads TGTGCTAGCAGCTCCCTTTCGGGGAACGGACCGAACACCGGGGAGCTGTTTTTT. This encodes CASSSLSGNGPNTGELFF.

This clone was counted a single time. The gene calls are TRBV12-5 and TRBJ1-1; D is possibly TRBD1 (5 bases). The CDR3 sequence is 17 residues long. V gave up 2 bases and J gave up 0 bases, with 16 bases separating them. Germline CDR1 is LGHNT and CDR2 is FRNRAP. The CDR3 loop reads CASGLRGTVGMNTEAFF. DNA of the CDR3: TGTGCTAGTGGTTTGCGTGGGACCGTAGGAATGAACACTGAAGCTTTCTTT. The whole variable domain, remainder taken from reference TRBV12-5 and TRBJ1-1, is DARVTQTPRHKVTEMGQEVTMRCQPILGHNTVFWYRQTMMQGLELLAYFRNRAPLDDSGMPKDRFSAEMPDATLATLKIQPSEPRDSAVYFCASGLRGTVGMNTEAFFGQGTRLTVV.

The chain is built from TRBV19 and TRBJ1-4; a possible D gene is TRBD1 (6 bases). Per germline, CDR1 LNHDA and CDR2 SQIVND (reference sequence). Trimming took 4 bases from V and 7 from J, leaving 13 bases between them. The CDR3 totals 14 residues. CDR3 bases: TGTGCCAGTAGTAGGGGGCTAGAGTTTGAAAAACTGTTTTTT. Its protein product is CASSRGLEFEKLFF.

This rearrangement joins TRBV24-1 to TRBJ1-2, with TRBD1 as a possible D gene (5 bases). From germline, CDR1 is KGHDR and CDR2 SFDVKD. The CDR3 sequence is 12 residues long. V was trimmed by 6 bases and J by 8 bases, leaving 12 bases between them. Written as DNA, the CDR3 is TGTGCCACCAGTCAGGGTATTGGCGGCTACACCTTC. Translated, it gives CATSQGIGGYTF.

J is TRBJ2-3 and V is TRBV15; weak D call: TRBD1 (5 bases). The V gene's germline CDR1 is LNHNV and CDR2 YYDKDF (reference sequence). This CDR3 has 14 residues. V lost 1 base to trimming and J lost 0 bases, with 5 bases between them. The CDR3 here is CATSRGQSTDTQYF. DNA of the CDR3: TGTGCCACCAGCAGAGGACAGAGCACAGATACGCAGTATTTT.

V gene TRBV29-1 combines with J gene TRBJ2-3; 14 bases line up with TRBD2. Trimming at V came to 5 bases and at J to 4 bases, leaving 20 bases not matched to a gene. CDR1 is SQVTM, CDR2 ANQGSEA, per germline. The CDR3 is 20 amino acids. As DNA, the CDR3 is TGCAGCGTTCCGCTAGAACCAGGACTAGCGGGGGGAAGGCCCCCAGATACGCAGTATTTT. Amino acids: CSVPLEPGLAGGRPPDTQYF.

The chain combines TRBV28 with TRBJ1-1; tentative D call: TRBD1 (6 bases). The CDR3 runs to 16 residues. Germline CDR1 and CDR2: MDHEN and SYDVKM. The V end lost 2 bases, the J end lost 5 bases, and 18 bases lay between the germline ends. The CDR3, as DNA: TGTGCCAGCAGTTTAAGTTCGGGGGGCTACGGGACTGAAGCTTTCTTT. This gives the protein CASSLSSGGYGTEAFF.

The chain couples TRBV27 to TRBJ1-2, with TRBD1 as a possible D gene (6 bases). The CDR3 runs to 16 residues. Germline V gene data show CDR1 as MNHEY and CDR2 as SMNVEV (reference sequence). The V gene lost 2 bases and the J gene lost 3 bases, with 16 bases spanning the gap. Here the CDR3 reads CASSLRGQPRYYGYTF. The DNA for the CDR3 is TGTGCCAGCAGTTTACGAGGACAGCCCCGATACTATGGCTACACCTTC.

The gene calls are TRBV7-2 and TRBJ2-5; either TRBD1 or TRBD2 may fit D (5 bases each). This CDR3 has 14 amino acids. Trimming shortened V by 0 bases and J by 14 bases, and 19 bases separated the two germline ends. Germline V lookup: CDR1 SGHTA, CDR2 FQGNSA. This chain's CDR3 is CASSLAGPRQWIYF. CDR3 nucleotides: TGTGCCAGCAGCTTAGCGGGACCGAGACAGTGGATTTACTTC.

V is TRBV5-6 and J is TRBJ1-2; D is possibly TRBD1 (6 bases). From germline, CDR1 is SGHDT and CDR2 YYEEEE. This CDR3 comprises 13 residues. Trimming stripped 6 bases from V and 4 bases from J, with 13 bases between. The CDR3 loop is CASTNRVRYGYTF. DNA of the CDR3: TGTGCCAGCACTAACAGGGTGCGCTATGGCTACACCTTC.

This chain links TRBV18 with TRBJ2-5; 8 nucleotides agree with TRBD2. With V trimmed by 2 bases and J by 5 bases, 1 base remained unmatched. Germline V lookup: CDR1 KGHSH, CDR2 LQKENI. The CDR3 extends over 13 amino acids. Here the CDR3 reads CASSPSGGETQYF. The CDR3 DNA reads TGTGCCAGCTCACCATCGGGGGGGGAGACCCAGTACTTC.

This clone was seen ten or more times. J is TRBJ1-5 and V is TRBV2; no firm D call. CDR1 is SNHLY and CDR2 is FYNNEI in the germline V gene. This CDR3 spans 13 amino acids. Trimming cost V 6 bases and J 3 bases, with 9 bases left between them. CDR3 protein: CASSRDPNQPQHF. The CDR3 bases are TGTGCCAGCAGCAGAGATCCCAATCAGCCCCAGCATTTT.

This clone appeared once. Germline is not matched at one junction end, which may reflect a read error. V is TRBV14 and J is TRBJ1-4, with unresolved D. This CDR3 comprises 17 residues. Germline V gene data show CDR1 as SGHDN and CDR2 as FVKESK. The CDR3 protein is CASSQDRVRPFNEKLFF. Written as DNA, the CDR3 is TGTGCCAGCAGCCAAGATCGAGTCCGGCCTTTTAATGAGAAACTGTTTTTT.

The chain uses TRBV28 and TRBJ1-1; tentative D call: TRBD1 (6 bases). This CDR3 is 13 amino acids long. CDR1 and CDR2 (germline): MDHEN, SYDVKM. Trimming cost V 6 bases and J 3 bases, with 11 bases left between them. For the CDR3, the DNA is TGTGCCAGCAGGGGGGGCGCGGACACTGAAGCTTTCTTT. This translates into CASRGGADTEAFF.

This clone has only one observation. V is TRBV5-1 and J is TRBJ2-7, with TRBD1 matching over 9 bases. CDR1 is SGHRS and CDR2 is YFSETQ in the germline V gene. The length of the CDR3 is 17 residues. J gave up 4 bases and V 0 bases, and 11 bases lay outside the gene matches. The CDR3 DNA reads as TGCGCCAGCAGCTTGGATCCTATCGGGACAGGGAATTACGAGCAGTACTTC. It translates to CASSLDPIGTGNYEQYF.

V and J are TRBV3-1 (or the pseudogene TRBV3-2) and TRBJ1-6; TRBD1 matches 9 bases. V trimming: 1 base; J trimming: 9 bases; junction bases outside the gene matches: 4. This CDR3 is built from 15 residues. Germline values: CDR1 LGHDT, CDR2 YNNKEL (reference sequence). CDR3 loop: CASSQATGGSSPLHF. As DNA, the CDR3 is TGTGCCAGCAGCCAAGCGACAGGGGGTAGTTCACCCCTCCACTTT.

The chain joins TRBV20-1 to TRBJ1-1; 8 positions agree with TRBD1. Germline-derived CDR1 and CDR2 are DFQATT and SNEGSKA (reference sequence). V was clipped by 5 bases and J by 0 bases; unmatched bases: 11. The CDR3 has 16 amino acids. The CDR3 DNA reads as TGCAGTGCTGGTGGACAGGGTTCTTTAGTGAACACTGAAGCTTTCTTT. Its translation: CSAGGQGSLVNTEAFF.

The chain couples TRBV2 to TRBJ2-5, with TRBD2 matching over 14 bases. The germline V gene has CDR1 SNHLY and CDR2 FYNNEI. Trimming cost V 3 bases and J 3 bases; bases outside gene matches: 9. The CDR3 totals 18 residues. The CDR3 DNA is TGTGCCAGCAGTGATTTGACTAGCGGGAGGGTTAAAAAAGAGACCCAGTACTTC. Protein sequence: CASSDLTSGRVKKETQYF.

The rearrangement uses TRBV6-1 and TRBJ2-1; D is possibly TRBD1 or TRBD2 (5 bases each). V lost 1 base to trimming and J lost 4 bases, with 11 bases between them. The germline V gene has CDR1 MNHNS and CDR2 SASEGT. The CDR3 contains 15 residues. The DNA for the CDR3 is TGTGCCAGCAGTGAAGGGGGCGGGTCGTACAATGAGCAGTTCTTC. It is translated as CASSEGGGSYNEQFF.

The J gene is TRBJ1-5, the V gene TRBV2, with D unclear. CDR3 size: 13 residues. The V gene's germline CDR1 is SNHLY and CDR2 FYNNEI. Trimming pared 7 bases from V and 3 bases from J, leaving 10 bases between. This CDR3 reads CASKRNTNQPQHF. CDR3 bases: TGTGCCAGCAAAAGGAATACCAATCAGCCCCAGCATTTT.

This clone came up once. The V gene is TRBV28, the J gene TRBJ2-3, with D perhaps TRBD1 or TRBD2 (5 bases each). Germline CDR1 reads MDHEN; CDR2 reads SYDVKM. Trimming shortened V by 8 bases and J by 5 bases, and 17 bases separated the two germline ends. This CDR3 has 14 residues. The chain's CDR3 is CASQSRGIVDTQYF. As DNA, the CDR3 is TGTGCCAGCCAGAGCCGGGGCATTGTAGATACGCAGTATTTT. Looking up the rest from reference TRBV28 and TRBJ2-3 gives the full variable domain: DVKVTQSSRYLVKRTGEKVFLECVQDMDHENMFWYRQDPGLGLRLIYFSYDVKMKEKGDIPEGYSVSREKKERFSLILESASTNQTSMYLCASQSRGIVDTQYFGPGTRLTVL.

Only one count was recorded for this clone. The chain joins TRBV4-2 to TRBJ2-3; 8 bases map to TRBD2. Germline-derived CDR1 and CDR2 are LGHNA and YNFKEQ. V lost 5 bases to trimming and J lost 6 bases; unmatched junction nucleotides: 13. CDR3 length: 16 residues. CDR3 protein: CASSAAGTRGSDTQYF. The CDR3 nucleotides read TGTGCCAGCAGCGCAGCCGGGACTAGGGGTTCCGATACGCAGTATTTT.

The chain employs TRBV15 and TRBJ1-2; TRBD1 might be the D (6 bases). Germline loops: CDR1 LNHNV, CDR2 YYDKDF (reference sequence). The CDR3 totals 17 residues. The V end lost 1 base, the J end lost 0 bases, and 15 bases lay between the germline ends. The CDR3 nucleotides are TGTGCCACCAGCAGAGTCGGGGGGGCTGCCGCTAACTATGGCTACACCTTC. The encoded protein is CATSRVGGAAANYGYTF.

The chain couples TRBV7-2 to TRBJ1-3; no clear D. CDR3 length equals 12 residues. V was pared by 2 bases and J by 2 bases, with 1 base between. Germline CDR1 SGHTA, CDR2 FQGNSA. The CDR3 DNA follows: TGTGCCAGCAGCTTAACTGGAAACACCATATATTTT. This gives the protein CASSLTGNTIYF.

This chain joins TRBV2 and TRBJ1-1; D may be TRBD1 (5 bases). Germline V gives CDR1 SNHLY, CDR2 FYNNEI. V was trimmed by 3 bases and J by 3 bases, leaving 8 bases between them. This CDR3 is 13 amino acids long. The CDR3 protein is CASSDRDHTEAFF. CDR3 bases: TGTGCCAGCAGTGACAGGGATCACACTGAAGCTTTCTTT.